These 5 T cell receptor beta chains originate from one sample sequenced in a study of blood T cells in healthy people across ages. A second roughly 7 to 12 cycle PCR used barcoded and J-beta primers. TCRdb ran MiXCR on the 5' RACE reads and lists one entry per CDR3 protein. Counted here are fewer than 1,000,000 distinct CDR3 sequences, about 42% occurring once; the ten biggest clones make up roughly 19%. Input material: blood. The receptors were sampled from a man aged 60-69 years in good health.

The chain joins TRBV5-1 to TRBJ2-3; D not certain. The CDR3 length is 15 residues. CDR1 is SGHRS and CDR2 is YFSETQ in the germline V gene. V was pared by 4 bases and J by 0 bases, with 12 bases between. The CDR3 bases are TGCGCCAGCAGCACGAGTGGACCTAGCACAGATACGCAGTATTTT. Its translation: CASSTSGPSTDTQYF.

V is TRBV12-5 and J is TRBJ2-5; 10 bases match TRBD1. The CDR3 totals 16 residues. CDR1 is LGHNT and CDR2 is FRNRAP in the germline V gene. V gave up 0 bases and J gave up 1 base; unmatched junction bases: 2. The CDR3 DNA reads TGTGCTAGTGGTTTGGTAGGGACAGGGGCCCAAGAGACCCAGTACTTC. It is translated as CASGLVGTGAQETQYF.

The chain recombines TRBV20-1 with TRBJ2-2; D gene unclear. Trimming removed 6 bases from V and 4 bases from J, with 9 bases in between. Germline loops: CDR1 DFQATT, CDR2 SNEGSKA (reference sequence). The CDR3 has 12 amino acids. CDR3 in DNA: TGCAGTGCCTTAGGTCGCACCGGGGAGCTGTTTTTT. It yields the protein CSALGRTGELFF.

V gene TRBV4-1 combines with J gene TRBJ2-5, with D maybe TRBD2 (6 bases). The assigned J gene may be wrong: the sequence end matches TRBJ2-7 better. CDR1 and CDR2 from the germline V gene are MGHRA and YSYEKL. The CDR3 runs to 14 residues. This chain's CDR3 is CASSQDGRTYEQYF. As DNA, the CDR3 is TGCGCCAGCAGCCAAGATGGGAGGACCTACGAGCAGTACTTC.

This clonotype was counted a few times. The chain employs TRBV20-1 and TRBJ2-1, with D hard to call. The V end lost 3 bases, the J end lost 2 bases, and 20 bases lay between the germline ends. This CDR3 region has 17 residues. Germline V gene data show CDR1 as DFQATT and CDR2 as SNEGSKA (reference sequence). CDR3 DNA: TGCAGTGCTAGGCCAAAACCCCGACTTGCGACCTACAATGAGCAGTTCTTC. Translation gives CSARPKPRLATYNEQFF.